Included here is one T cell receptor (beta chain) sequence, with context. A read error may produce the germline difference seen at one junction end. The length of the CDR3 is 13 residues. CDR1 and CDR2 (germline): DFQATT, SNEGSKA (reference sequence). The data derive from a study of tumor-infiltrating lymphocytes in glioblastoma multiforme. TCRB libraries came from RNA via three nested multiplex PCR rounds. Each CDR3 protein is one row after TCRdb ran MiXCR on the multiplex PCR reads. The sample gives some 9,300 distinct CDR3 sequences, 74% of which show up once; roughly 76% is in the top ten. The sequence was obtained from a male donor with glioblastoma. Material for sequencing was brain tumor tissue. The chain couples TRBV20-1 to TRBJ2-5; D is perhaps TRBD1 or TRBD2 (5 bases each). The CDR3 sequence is CSARRLTQGTQNF. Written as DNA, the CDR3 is TGCAGTGCTAGAAGACTAACTCAAGGGACCCAGAACTTC.